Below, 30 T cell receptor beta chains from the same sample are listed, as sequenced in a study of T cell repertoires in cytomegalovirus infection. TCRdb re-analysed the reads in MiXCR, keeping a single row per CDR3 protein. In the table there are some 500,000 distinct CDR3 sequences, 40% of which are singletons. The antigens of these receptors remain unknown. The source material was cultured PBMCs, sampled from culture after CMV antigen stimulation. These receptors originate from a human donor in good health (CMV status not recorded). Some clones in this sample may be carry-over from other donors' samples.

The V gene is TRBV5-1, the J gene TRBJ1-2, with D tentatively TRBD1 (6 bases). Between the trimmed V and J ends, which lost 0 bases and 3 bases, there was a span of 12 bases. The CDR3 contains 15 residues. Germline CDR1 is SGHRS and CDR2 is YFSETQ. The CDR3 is CASSLEPSGDYGYTF. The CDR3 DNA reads TGCGCCAGCAGCTTGGAACCCTCAGGGGACTATGGCTACACCTTC.

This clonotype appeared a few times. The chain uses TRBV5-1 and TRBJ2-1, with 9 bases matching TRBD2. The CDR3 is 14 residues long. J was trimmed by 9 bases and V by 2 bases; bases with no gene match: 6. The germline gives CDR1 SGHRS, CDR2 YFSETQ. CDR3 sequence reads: CASSFFSGGGEQFF. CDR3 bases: TGCGCCAGCAGCTTTTTTAGCGGGGGAGGTGAGCAGTTCTTC.

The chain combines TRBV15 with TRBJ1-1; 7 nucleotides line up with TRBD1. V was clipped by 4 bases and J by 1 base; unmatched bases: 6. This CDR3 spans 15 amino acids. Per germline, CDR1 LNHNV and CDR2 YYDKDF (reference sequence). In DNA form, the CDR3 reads TGTGCCACCAGCACTATGACAGGGACGAACACTGAAGCTTTCTTT. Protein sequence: CATSTMTGTNTEAFF.

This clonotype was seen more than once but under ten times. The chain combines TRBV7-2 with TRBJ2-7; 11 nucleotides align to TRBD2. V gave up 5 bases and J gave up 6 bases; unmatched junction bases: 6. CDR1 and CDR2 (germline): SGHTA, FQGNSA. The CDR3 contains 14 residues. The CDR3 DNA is TGTGCCAGCAGCCGCCCCGGGACTAGCGGCGAGCAGTACTTC. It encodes CASSRPGTSGEQYF.

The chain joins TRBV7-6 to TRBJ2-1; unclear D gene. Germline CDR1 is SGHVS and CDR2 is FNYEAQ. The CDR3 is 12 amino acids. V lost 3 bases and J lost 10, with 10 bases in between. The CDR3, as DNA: TGTGCCAGCAGCTTGGGGTCCGAAGAGCAGTTCTTC. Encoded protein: CASSLGSEEQFF. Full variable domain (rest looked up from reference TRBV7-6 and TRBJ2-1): GAGVSQSPRYKVTKRGQDVALRCDPISGHVSLYWYRQALGQGPEFLTYFNYEAQQDKSGLPNDRFSAERPEGSISTLTIQRTEQRDSAMYRCASSLGSEEQFFGPGTRLTVL.

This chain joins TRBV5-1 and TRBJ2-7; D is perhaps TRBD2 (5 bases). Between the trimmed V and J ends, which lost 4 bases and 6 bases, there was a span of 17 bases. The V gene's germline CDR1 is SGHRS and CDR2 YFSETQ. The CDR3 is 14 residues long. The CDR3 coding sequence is TGCGCCAGCAGCACAATAACTCGGGGAATCGAGCAGTACTTC. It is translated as CASSTITRGIEQYF.

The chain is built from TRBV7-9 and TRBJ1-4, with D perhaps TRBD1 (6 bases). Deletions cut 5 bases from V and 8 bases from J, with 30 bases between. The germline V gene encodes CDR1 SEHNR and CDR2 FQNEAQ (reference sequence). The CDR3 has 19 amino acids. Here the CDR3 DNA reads TGTGCCAGCAGCGCGATACAAACCGGGACACGCGTAGGGGACGAAAAACTGTTTTTT. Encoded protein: CASSAIQTGTRVGDEKLFF.

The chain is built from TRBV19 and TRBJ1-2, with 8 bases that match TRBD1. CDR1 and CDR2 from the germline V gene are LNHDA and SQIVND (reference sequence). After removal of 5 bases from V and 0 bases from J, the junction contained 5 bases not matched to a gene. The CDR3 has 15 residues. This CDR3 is CASSSGGATNYGYTF. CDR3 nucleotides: TGTGCCAGTAGTTCAGGGGGCGCAACTAACTATGGCTACACCTTC.

The CDR3 region is CASSEHGPRGSPLHF. Written as DNA, the CDR3 is TGTGCCAGCAGTGAACACGGACCCCGCGGTTCACCCCTCCACTTT. V usage is TRBV6-1 and J usage is TRBJ1-6; D gene uncertain. CDR3 size: 15 residues. Germline CDR1 reads MNHNS; CDR2 reads SASEGT. V was trimmed by 2 bases and J by 9 bases, leaving 14 bases between them.

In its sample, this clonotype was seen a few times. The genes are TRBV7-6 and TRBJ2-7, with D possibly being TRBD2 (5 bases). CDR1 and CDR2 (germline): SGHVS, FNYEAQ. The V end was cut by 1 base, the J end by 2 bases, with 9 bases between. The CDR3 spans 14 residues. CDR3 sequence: CASSLDAGTYEQYF. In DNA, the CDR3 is TGTGCCAGCAGCTTAGATGCGGGTACCTACGAGCAGTACTTC.

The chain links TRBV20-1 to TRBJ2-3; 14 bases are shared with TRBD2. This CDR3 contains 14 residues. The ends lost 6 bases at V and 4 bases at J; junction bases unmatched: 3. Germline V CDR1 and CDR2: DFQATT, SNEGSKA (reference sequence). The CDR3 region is CSARLAGGSDTQYF. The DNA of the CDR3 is TGCAGTGCCAGACTAGCGGGGGGGTCAGATACGCAGTATTTT.

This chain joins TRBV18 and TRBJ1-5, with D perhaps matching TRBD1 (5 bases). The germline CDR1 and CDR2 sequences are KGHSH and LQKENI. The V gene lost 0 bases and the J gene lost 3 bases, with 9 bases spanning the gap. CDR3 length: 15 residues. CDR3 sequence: CASSPPGGDNQPQHF. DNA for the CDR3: TGTGCCAGCTCACCACCGGGAGGGGACAATCAGCCCCAGCATTTT.

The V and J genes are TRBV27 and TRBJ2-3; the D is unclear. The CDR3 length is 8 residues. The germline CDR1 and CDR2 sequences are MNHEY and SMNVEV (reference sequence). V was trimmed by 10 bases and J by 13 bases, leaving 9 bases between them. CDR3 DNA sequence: TGTGCCAATCTGACCAAGTATTTT. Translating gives CANLTKYF.

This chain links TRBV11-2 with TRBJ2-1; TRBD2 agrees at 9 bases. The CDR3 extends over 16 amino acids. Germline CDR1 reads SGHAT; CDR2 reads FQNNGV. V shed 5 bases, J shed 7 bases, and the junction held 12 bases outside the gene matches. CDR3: CASSRFGLAGLNEQFF. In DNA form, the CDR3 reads TGTGCCAGCAGCCGATTTGGGCTAGCGGGATTGAATGAGCAGTTCTTC.

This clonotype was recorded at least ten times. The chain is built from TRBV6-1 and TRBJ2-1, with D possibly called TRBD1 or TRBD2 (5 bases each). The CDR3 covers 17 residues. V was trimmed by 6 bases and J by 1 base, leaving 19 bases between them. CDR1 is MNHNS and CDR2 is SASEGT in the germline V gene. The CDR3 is CASRPDGAIWSYNEQFF. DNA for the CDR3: TGTGCCAGCAGACCCGACGGGGCGATATGGTCCTACAATGAGCAGTTCTTC.

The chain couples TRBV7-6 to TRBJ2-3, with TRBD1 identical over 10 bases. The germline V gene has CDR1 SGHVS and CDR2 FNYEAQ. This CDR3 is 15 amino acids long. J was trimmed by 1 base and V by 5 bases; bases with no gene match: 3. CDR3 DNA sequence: TGTGCCAGCAGCGTCGGGACAGGGGGCACAGATACGCAGTATTTT. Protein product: CASSVGTGGTDTQYF.

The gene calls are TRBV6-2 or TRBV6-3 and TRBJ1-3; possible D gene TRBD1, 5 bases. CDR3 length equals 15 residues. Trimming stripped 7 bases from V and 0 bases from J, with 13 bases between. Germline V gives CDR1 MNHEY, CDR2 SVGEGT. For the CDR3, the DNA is TGTGCCAGCACCTTGGGACGCAGCTCTGGAAACACCATATATTTT. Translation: CASTLGRSSGNTIYF.

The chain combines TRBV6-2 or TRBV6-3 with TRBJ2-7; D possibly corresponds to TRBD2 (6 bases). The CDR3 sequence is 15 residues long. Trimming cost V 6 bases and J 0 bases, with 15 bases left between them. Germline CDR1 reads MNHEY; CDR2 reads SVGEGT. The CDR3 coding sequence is TGTGCCAGCAGCCAGCGGGCGCCCCTCTCCTACGAGCAGTACTTC. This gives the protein CASSQRAPLSYEQYF.

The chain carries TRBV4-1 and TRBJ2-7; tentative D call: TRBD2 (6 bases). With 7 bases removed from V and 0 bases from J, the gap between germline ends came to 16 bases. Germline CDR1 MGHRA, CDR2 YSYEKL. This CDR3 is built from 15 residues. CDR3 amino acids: CASTIVHGSSYEQYF. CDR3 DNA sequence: TGCGCCAGCACAATTGTACACGGGAGCTCCTACGAGCAGTACTTC.

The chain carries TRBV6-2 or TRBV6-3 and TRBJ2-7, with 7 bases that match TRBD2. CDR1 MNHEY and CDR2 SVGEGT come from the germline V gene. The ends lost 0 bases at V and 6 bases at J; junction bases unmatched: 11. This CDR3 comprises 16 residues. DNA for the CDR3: TGTGCCAGCAGTTACTCCTGGACTAGTATTCTGGGCGAGCAGTACTTC. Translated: CASSYSWTSILGEQYF.

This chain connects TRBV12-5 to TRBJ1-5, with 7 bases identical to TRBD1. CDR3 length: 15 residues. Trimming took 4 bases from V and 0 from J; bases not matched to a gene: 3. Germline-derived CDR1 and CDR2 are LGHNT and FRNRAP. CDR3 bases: TGTGCTAGTGGTTCGGGACAGATTAGCAATCAGCCCCAGCATTTT. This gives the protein CASGSGQISNQPQHF.

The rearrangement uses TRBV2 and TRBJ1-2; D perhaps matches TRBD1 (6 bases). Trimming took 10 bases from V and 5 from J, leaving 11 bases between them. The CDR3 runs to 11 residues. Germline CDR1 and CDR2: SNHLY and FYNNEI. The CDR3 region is CATWGQYGYTF. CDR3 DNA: TGTGCCACGTGGGGGCAATATGGCTACACCTTC.

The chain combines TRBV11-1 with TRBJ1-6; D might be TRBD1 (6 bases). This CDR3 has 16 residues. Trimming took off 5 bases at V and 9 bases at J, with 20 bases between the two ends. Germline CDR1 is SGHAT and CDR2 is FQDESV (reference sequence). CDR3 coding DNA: TGTGCCAGCAGCCGGGGGCAAGGGGAAGTCGGTTCACCCCTCCACTTT. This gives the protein CASSRGQGEVGSPLHF.

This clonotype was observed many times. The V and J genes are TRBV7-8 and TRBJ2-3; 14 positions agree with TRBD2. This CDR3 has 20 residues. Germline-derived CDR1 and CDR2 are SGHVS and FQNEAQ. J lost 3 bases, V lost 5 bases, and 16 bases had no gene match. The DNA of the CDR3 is TGTGCCAGCAGCAGCCGCCAGGGACTAGCGGGAGACTTGATGACAGATACGCAGTATTTT. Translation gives CASSSRQGLAGDLMTDTQYF.

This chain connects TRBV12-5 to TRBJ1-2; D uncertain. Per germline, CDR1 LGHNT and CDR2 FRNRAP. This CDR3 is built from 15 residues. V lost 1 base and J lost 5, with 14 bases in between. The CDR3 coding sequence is TGTGCTAGTGGTTTGGCCCCAAACACTGGGTATGGCTACACCTTC. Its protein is CASGLAPNTGYGYTF.

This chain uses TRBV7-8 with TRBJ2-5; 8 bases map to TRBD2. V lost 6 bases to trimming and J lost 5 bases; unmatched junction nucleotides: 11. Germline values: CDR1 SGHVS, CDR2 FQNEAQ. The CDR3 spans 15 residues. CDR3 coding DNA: TGTGCCAGCAGAGACGGAGGGACTAGACGGGAGACCCAGTACTTC. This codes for CASRDGGTRRETQYF.

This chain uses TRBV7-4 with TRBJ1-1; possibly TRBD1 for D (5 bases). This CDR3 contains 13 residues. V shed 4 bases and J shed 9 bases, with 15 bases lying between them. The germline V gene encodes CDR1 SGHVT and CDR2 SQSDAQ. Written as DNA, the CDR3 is TGTGCCAGCAGCTACCTCCGGGGCCAAAAAGCTTTCTTT. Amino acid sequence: CASSYLRGQKAFF. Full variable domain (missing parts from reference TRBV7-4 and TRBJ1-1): GAGVSQSPRYKVAKRGRDVALRCDSISGHVTLYWYRQTLGQGSEVLTYSQSDAQRDKSGRPSGRFSAERPERSVSTLKIQRTEQGDSAVYLCASSYLRGQKAFFGQGTRLTVV.

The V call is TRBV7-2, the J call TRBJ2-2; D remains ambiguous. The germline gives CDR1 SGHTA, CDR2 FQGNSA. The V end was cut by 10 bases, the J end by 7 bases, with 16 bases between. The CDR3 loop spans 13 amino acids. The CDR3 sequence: CATPRRVNGELFF. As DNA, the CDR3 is TGTGCCACCCCCCGACGAGTCAACGGGGAGCTGTTTTTT.

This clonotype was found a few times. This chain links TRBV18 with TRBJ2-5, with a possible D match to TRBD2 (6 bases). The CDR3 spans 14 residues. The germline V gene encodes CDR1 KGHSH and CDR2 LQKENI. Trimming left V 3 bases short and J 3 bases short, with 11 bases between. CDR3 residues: CASSPGTAKETQYF. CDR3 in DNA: TGTGCCAGCTCACCTGGGACTGCCAAAGAGACCCAGTACTTC.

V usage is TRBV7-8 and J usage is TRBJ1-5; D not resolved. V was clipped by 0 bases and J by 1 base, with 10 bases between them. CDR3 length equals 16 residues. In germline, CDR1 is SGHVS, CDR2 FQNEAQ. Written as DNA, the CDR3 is TGTGCCAGCAGCTTAGCTGGGCATCCCAGCAATCAGCCCCAGCATTTT. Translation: CASSLAGHPSNQPQHF.